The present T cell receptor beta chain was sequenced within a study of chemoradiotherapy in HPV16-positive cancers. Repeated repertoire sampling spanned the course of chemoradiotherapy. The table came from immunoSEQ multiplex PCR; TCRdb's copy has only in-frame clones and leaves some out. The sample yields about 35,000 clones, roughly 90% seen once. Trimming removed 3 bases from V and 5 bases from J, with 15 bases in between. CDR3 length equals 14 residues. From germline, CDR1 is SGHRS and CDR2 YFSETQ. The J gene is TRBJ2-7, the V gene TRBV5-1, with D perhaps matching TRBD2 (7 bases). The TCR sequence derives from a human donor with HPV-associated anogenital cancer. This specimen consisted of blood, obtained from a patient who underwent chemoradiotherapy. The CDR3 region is CASSSVRGAHEQYF. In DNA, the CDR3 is TGCGCCAGCAGCTCGGTCCGGGGGGCACACGAGCAGTACTTC. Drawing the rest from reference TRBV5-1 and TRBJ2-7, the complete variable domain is KAGVTQTPRYLIKTRGQQVTLSCSPISGHRSVSWYQQTPGQGLQFLFEYFSETQRNKGNFPGRFSGRQFSNSRSEMNVSTLELGDSALYLCASSSVRGAHEQYFGPGTRLTVT.